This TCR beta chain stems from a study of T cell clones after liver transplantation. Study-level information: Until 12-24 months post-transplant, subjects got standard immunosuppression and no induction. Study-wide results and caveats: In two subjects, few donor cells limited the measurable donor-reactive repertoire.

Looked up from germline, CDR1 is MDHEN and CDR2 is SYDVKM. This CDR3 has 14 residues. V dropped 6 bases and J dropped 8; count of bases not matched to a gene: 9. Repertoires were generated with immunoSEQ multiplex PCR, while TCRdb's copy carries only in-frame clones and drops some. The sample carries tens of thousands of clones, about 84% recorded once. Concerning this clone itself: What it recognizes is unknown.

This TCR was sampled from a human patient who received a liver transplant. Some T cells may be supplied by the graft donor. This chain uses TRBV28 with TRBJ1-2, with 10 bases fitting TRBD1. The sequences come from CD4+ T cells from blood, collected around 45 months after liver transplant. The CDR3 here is CASRAPGQGSGYTF. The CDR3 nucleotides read TGTGCCAGCAGGGCCCCGGGACAGGGGTCCGGCTACACCTTC.